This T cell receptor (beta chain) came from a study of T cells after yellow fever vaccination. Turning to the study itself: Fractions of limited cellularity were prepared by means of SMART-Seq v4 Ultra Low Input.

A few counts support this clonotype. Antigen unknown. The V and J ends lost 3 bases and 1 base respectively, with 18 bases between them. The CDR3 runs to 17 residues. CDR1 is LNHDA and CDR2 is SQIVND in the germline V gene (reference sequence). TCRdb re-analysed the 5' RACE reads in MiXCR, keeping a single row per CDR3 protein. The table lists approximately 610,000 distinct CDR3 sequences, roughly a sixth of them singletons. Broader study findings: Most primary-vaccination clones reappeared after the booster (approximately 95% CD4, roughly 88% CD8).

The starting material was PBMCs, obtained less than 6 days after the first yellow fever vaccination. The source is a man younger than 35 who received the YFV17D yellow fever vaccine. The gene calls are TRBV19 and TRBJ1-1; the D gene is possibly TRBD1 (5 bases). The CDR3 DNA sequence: TGTGCCAGTAGTATCGGCTCCCGGCGGGACGCGAACACTGAAGCTTTCTTT. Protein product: CASSIGSRRDANTEAFF.